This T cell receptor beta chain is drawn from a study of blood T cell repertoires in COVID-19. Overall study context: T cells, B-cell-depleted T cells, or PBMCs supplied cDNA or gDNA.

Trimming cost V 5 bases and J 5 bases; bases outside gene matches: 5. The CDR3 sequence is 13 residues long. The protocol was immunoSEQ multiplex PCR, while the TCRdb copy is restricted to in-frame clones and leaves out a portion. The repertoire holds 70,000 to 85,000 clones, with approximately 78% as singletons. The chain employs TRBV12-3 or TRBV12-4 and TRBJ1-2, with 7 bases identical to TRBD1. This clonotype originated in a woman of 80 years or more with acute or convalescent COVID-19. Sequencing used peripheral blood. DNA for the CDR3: TGTGCCAGCAGTATAGGGACAGTATATGGCTACACCTTC. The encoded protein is CASSIGTVYGYTF.